This T cell receptor beta chain was documented in a study of shared clonotypes between healthy human individuals. For this clone: The antigen is unknown.

Whole-study results and caveats: Genetic and exposure-history diversity was limited by the small donor number.

This table comes from immunoSEQ multiplex PCR, and its TCRdb copy is limited to in-frame clones, with some not included. The sample includes 2 million to 2.5 million clones, 85% to 95% of them seen just once. The specimen sequenced was naive CD4+ T cells from PBMCs. Subset given: CD45RA+ positively selected. The source is a man aged 18 to 30 in good health. Some clones in this sample may be carry-over from other donors' samples.

The CDR3 sequence is CASSISGSGANVLTF. Written as DNA, the CDR3 is TGTGCCAGCAGCATAAGTGGCTCTGGGGCCAACGTCCTGACTTTC. The chain joins TRBV11-3 to TRBJ2-6; D uncertain. Germline CDR1 and CDR2: SGHNT and YENEEA. The V end was cut by 5 bases, the J end by 0 bases, with 8 bases between. This CDR3 is 15 amino acids long.